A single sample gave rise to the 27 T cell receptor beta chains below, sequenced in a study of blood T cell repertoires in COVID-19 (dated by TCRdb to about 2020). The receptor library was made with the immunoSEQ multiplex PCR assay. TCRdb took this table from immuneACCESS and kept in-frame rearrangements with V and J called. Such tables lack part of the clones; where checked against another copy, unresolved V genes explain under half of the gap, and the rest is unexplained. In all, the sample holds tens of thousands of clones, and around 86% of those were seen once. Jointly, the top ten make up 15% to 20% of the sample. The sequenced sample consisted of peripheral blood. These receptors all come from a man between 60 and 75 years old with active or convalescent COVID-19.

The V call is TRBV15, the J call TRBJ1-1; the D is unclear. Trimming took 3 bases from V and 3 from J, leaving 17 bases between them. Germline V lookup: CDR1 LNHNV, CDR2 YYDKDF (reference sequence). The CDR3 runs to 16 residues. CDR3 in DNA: TGTGCCACCAGCAGGGCTCCTATCGGCCAGGACACTGAAGCTTTCTTT. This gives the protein CATSRAPIGQDTEAFF.

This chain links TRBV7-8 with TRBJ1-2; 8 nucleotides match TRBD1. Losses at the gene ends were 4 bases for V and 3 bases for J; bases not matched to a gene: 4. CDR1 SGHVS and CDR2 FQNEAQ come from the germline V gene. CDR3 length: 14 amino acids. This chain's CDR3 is CASSSRTGYYGYTF. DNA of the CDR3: TGTGCCAGCAGCTCCCGGACAGGGTACTATGGCTACACCTTC.

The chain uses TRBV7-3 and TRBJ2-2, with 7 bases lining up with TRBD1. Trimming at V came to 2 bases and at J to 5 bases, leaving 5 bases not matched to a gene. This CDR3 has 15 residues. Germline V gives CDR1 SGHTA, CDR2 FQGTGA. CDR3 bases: TGTGCCAGCAGCTTACTCCCGACAGGGACCGGGGAGCTGTTTTTT. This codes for CASSLLPTGTGELFF. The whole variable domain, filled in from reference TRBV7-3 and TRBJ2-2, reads GAGVSQTPSNKVTEKGKYVELRCDPISGHTALYWYRQSLGQGPEFLIYFQGTGAADDSGLPNDRFFAVRPEGSVSTLKIQRTERGDSAVYLCASSLLPTGTGELFFGEGSRLTVL.

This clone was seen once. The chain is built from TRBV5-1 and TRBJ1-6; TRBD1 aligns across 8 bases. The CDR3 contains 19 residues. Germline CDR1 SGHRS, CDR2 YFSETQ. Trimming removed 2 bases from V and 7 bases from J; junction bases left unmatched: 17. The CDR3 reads CASSLPDLDRERRNSPLHF. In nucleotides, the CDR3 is TGCGCCAGCAGCTTACCGGACCTGGACAGGGAACGTCGCAATTCACCCCTCCACTTT. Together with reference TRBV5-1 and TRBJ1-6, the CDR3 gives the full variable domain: KAGVTQTPRYLIKTRGQQVTLSCSPISGHRSVSWYQQTPGQGLQFLFEYFSETQRNKGNFPGRFSGRQFSNSRSEMNVSTLELGDSALYLCASSLPDLDRERRNSPLHFGNGTRLTVT.

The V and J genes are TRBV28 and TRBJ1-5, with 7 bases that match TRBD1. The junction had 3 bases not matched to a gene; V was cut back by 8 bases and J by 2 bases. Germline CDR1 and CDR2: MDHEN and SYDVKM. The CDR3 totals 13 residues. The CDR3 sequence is CASEGAGNQPQHF. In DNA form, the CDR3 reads TGTGCCAGCGAGGGGGCTGGCAATCAGCCCCAGCATTTT. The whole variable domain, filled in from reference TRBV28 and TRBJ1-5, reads DVKVTQSSRYLVKRTGEKVFLECVQDMDHENMFWYRQDPGLGLRLIYFSYDVKMKEKGDIPEGYSVSREKKERFSLILESASTNQTSMYLCASEGAGNQPQHFGDGTRLSIL.

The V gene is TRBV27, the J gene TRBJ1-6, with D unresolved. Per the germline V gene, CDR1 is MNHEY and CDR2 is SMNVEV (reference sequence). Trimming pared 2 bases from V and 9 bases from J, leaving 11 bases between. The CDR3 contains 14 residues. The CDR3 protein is CASSLMPESSPLHF. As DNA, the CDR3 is TGTGCCAGCAGTTTAATGCCCGAGTCTTCACCCCTCCACTTT.

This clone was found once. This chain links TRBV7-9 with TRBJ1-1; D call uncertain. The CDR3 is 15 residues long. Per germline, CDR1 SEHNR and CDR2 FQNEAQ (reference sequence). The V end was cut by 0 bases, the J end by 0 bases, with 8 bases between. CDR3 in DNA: TGTGCCAGCAGCTTAGCGAAAGACATGAACACTGAAGCTTTCTTT. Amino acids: CASSLAKDMNTEAFF.

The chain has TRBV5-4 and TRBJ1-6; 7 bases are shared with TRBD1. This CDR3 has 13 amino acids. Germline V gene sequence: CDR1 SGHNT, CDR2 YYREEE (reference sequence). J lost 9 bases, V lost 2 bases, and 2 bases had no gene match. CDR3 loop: CASSLGQVSPLHF. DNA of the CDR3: TGTGCCAGCAGCTTAGGACAGGTTTCACCCCTCCACTTT.

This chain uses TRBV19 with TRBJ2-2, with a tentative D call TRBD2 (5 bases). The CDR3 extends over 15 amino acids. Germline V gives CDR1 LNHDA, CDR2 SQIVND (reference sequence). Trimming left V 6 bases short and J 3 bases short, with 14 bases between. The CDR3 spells CASRTGPGDTGELFF. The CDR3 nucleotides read TGTGCCAGTAGAACCGGGCCCGGGGACACCGGGGAGCTGTTTTTT.

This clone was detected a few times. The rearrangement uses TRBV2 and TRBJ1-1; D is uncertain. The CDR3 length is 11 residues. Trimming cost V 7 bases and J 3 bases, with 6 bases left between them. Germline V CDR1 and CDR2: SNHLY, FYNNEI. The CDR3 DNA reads TGTGCCAGCATAATCGACACTGAAGCTTTCTTT. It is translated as CASIIDTEAFF. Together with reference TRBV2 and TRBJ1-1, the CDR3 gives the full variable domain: EPEVTQTPSHQVTQMGQEVILRCVPISNHLYFYWYRQILGQKVEFLVSFYNNEISEKSEIFDDQFSVERPDGSNFTLKIRSTKLEDSAMYFCASIIDTEAFFGQGTRLTVV.

CDR3 protein: CASSLAAGRETQYF. DNA of the CDR3: TGTGCCAGCAGCTTAGCCGCGGGAAGGGAGACCCAGTACTTC. V gene TRBV7-2 combines with J gene TRBJ2-5; possible D gene TRBD2, 6 bases. Trimming took 0 bases from V and 5 from J, leaving 10 bases between them. The germline V gene has CDR1 SGHTA and CDR2 FQGNSA. The CDR3 covers 14 residues.

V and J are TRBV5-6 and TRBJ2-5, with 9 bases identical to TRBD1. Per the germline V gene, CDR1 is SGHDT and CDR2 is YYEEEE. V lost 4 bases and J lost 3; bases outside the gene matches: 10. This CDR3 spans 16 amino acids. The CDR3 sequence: CASSMTGTGTEETQYF. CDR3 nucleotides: TGTGCCAGCAGCATGACCGGGACAGGGACCGAAGAGACCCAGTACTTC.

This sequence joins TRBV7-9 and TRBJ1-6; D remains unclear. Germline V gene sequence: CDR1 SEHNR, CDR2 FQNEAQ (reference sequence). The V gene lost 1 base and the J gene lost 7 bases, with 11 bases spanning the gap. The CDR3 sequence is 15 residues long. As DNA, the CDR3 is TGTGCCAGCAGCTTAGTTTCAGCGGGCAATTCACCCCTCCACTTT. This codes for CASSLVSAGNSPLHF.

The CDR3 region has the DNA TGTGCCTGGCGCGGGAGCACCGGGGAGCTGTTTTTT. Translation gives CAWRGSTGELFF. The chain joins TRBV30 to TRBJ2-2; the match to TRBD2 covers 7 bases. The germline CDR1 and CDR2 sequences are GTSNPN and SVGIG (reference sequence). J lost 4 bases, V lost 5 bases, and 1 base had no gene match. The CDR3 loop spans 12 amino acids.

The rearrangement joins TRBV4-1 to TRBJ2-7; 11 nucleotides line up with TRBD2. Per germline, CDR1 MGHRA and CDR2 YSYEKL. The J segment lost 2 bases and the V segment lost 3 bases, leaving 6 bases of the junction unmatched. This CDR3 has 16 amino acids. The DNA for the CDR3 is TGCGCCAGCAGCCACCAGGGACTAGCGGTAACCTACGAGCAGTACTTC. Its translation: CASSHQGLAVTYEQYF.

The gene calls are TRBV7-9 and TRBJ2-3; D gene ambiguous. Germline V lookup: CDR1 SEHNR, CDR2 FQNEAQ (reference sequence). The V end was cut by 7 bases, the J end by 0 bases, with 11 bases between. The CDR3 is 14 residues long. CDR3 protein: CASTILGSTDTQYF. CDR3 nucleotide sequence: TGTGCCAGCACCATTCTAGGAAGCACAGATACGCAGTATTTT.

CDR3 loop: CSVEAGTSGEDTQYF. DNA of the CDR3: TGCAGCGTTGAAGCCGGGACTAGCGGGGAAGATACGCAGTATTTT. The V gene is TRBV29-1, the J gene TRBJ2-3, with TRBD2 matching 13 bases. Trimming removed 1 base from V and 5 bases from J; junction bases left unmatched: 3. In germline, CDR1 is SQVTM, CDR2 ANQGSEA. CDR3 length equals 15 residues.

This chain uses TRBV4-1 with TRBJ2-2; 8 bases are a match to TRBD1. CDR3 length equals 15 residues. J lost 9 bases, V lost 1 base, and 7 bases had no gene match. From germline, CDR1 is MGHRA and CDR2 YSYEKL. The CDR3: CASSQVPGQGWELFF. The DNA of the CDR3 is TGCGCCAGCAGCCAAGTTCCAGGACAGGGCTGGGAGCTGTTTTTT.

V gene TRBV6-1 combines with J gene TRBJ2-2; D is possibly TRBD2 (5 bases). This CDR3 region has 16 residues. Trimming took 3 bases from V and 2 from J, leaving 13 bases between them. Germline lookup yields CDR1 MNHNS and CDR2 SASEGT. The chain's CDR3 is CASSDLATGNTGELFF. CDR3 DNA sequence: TGTGCCAGCAGTGACCTCGCGACGGGAAACACCGGGGAGCTGTTTTTT.

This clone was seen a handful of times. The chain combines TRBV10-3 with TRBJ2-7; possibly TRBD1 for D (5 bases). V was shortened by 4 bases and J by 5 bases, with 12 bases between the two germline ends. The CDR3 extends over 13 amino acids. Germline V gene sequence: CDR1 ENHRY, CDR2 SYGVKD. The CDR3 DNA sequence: TGTGCCATCAGTGTACAGGATCGGAACGAGCAGTACTTC. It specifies CAISVQDRNEQYF.

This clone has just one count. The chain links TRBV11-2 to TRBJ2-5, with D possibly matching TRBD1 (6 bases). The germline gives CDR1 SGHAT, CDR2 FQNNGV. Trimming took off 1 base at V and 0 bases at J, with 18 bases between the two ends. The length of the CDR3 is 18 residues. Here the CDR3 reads CASSLGRRDILYQETQYF. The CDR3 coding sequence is TGTGCCAGCAGCTTAGGACGTCGGGACATATTGTACCAAGAGACCCAGTACTTC.

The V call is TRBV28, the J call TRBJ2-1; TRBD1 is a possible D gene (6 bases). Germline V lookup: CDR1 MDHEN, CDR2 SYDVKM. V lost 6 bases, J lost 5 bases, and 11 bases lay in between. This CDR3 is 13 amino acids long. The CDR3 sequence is CASRLDRNNEQFF. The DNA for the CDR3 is TGTGCCAGCAGACTCGACAGGAACAATGAGCAGTTCTTC. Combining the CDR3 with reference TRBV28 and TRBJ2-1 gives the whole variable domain DVKVTQSSRYLVKRTGEKVFLECVQDMDHENMFWYRQDPGLGLRLIYFSYDVKMKEKGDIPEGYSVSREKKERFSLILESASTNQTSMYLCASRLDRNNEQFFGPGTRLTVL.

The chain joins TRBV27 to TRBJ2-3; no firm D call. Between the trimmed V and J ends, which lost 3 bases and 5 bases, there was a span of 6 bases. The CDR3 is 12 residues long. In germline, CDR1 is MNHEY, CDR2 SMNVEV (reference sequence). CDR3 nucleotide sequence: TGTGCCAGCAGTTTTAGTTTAGATACGCAGTATTTT. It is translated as CASSFSLDTQYF.

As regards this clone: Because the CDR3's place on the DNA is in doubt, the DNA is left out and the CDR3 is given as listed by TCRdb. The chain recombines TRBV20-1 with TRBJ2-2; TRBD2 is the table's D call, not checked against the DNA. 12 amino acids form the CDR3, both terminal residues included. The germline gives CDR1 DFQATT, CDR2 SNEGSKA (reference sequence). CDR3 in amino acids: CSASFGAGELFF.

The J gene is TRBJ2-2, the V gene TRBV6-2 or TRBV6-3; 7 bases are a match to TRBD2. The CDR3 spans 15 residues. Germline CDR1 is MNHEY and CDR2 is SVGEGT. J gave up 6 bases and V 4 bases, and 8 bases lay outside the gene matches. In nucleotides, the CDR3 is TGTGCCAGCAGTTCCGCTGGACTAGATCCCGGGGAGCTGTTTTTT. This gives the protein CASSSAGLDPGELFF.

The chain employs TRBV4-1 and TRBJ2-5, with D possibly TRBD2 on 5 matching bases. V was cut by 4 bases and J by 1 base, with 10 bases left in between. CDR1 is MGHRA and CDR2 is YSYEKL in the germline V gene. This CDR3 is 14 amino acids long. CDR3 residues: CASSPEGFQETQYF. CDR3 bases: TGCGCCAGCAGCCCTGAGGGCTTCCAAGAGACCCAGTACTTC.

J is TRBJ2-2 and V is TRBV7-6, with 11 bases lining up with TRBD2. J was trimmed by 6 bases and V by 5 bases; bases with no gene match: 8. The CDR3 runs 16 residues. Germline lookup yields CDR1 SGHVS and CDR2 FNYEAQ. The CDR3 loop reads CASSVGETSGAGELFF. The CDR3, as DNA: TGTGCCAGCAGCGTAGGCGAGACTAGCGGGGCCGGGGAGCTGTTTTTT. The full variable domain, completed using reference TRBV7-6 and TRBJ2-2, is GAGVSQSPRYKVTKRGQDVALRCDPISGHVSLYWYRQALGQGPEFLTYFNYEAQQDKSGLPNDRFSAERPEGSISTLTIQRTEQRDSAMYRCASSVGETSGAGELFFGEGSRLTVL.